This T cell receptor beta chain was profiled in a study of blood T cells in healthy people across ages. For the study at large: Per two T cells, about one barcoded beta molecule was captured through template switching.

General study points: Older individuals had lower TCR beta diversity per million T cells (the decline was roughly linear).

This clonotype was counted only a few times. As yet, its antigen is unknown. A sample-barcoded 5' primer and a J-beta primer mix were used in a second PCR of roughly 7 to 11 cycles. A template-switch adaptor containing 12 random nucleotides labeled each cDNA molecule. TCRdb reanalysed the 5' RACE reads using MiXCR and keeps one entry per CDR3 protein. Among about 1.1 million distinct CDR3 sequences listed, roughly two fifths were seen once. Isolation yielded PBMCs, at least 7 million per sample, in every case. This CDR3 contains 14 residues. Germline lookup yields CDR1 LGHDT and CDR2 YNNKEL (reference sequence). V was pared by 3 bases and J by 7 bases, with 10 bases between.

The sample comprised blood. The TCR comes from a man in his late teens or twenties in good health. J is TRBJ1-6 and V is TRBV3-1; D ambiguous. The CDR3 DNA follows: TGTGCCAGCAGCCAGTTACAGCCGAATTCACCCCTCCACTTT. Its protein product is CASSQLQPNSPLHF.